This T cell receptor beta chain was observed in a study of long-term antiretroviral therapy in people with HIV. A v3.0 immunoSEQ assay was performed at survey level. TCRdb's table, derived via immunoSEQ multiplex PCR, lists solely in-frame clones and lacks some. Here the sample spans about 24,000 clones, around 86% being singletons. The study's findings and limits: Pre-ART clonal expansions dominated every time point's repertoire. Post-ART diversity increased but stayed below transplant donor controls.

This clone was seen only a few times. As yet, its antigen is unknown. Treated in the United States were all of the participants with HIV. Germline V gene data show CDR1 as MDHEN and CDR2 as SYDVKM. The CDR3 has 14 amino acids. The V segment lost 3 bases and the J segment 1 base; nucleotides outside the gene matches: 3. The chain employs TRBV28 and TRBJ2-7; 7 bases agree with TRBD1. The input for sequencing was unsorted PBMCs, taken 0.4 years after starting antiretroviral therapy. This receptor was obtained from a man aged 45 to 65 with HIV. DNA of the CDR3: TGTGCCAGCAGTTTCGAGGGACAGTCCTACGAGCAGTACTTC. Protein sequence: CASSFEGQSYEQYF.